The sequence of this T cell receptor (beta chain) was determined in a study of T cell responses to AZD1222 COVID-19 vaccine. A word on this clone: Its antigen is currently unknown.

Trimming cost V 7 bases and J 4 bases, with 13 bases left between them. CDR3 length equals 13 residues. CDR1 is LNHNV and CDR2 is YYDKDF in the germline V gene (reference sequence). Study-wide results and caveats: There were mostly white British donors and more females than males, and clonal diversity was possibly underestimated.

Repertoires were generated with immunoSEQ multiplex PCR, while TCRdb's copy carries only in-frame clones and drops some. Of 70,000 or so clones in the sample, less than 85% were seen once. The gene calls are TRBV15 and TRBJ1-1; D might be TRBD1 (5 bases). This clonotype originated in an adult in good health. Material: peripheral blood, obtained on day 0 of MenACWY control vaccination. The CDR3 is CATMGQGGTEAFF. The DNA for the CDR3 is TGTGCCACCATGGGCCAGGGCGGCACTGAAGCTTTCTTT.